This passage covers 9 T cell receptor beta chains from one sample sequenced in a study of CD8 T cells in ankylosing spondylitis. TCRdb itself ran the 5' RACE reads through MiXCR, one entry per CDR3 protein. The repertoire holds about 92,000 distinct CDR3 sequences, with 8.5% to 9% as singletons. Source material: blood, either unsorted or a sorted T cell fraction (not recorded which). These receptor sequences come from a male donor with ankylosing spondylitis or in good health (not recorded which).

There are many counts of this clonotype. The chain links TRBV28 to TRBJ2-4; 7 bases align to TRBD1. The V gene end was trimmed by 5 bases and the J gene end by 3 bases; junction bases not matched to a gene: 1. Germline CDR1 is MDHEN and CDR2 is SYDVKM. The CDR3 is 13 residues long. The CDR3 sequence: CASSGQVKNIQYF. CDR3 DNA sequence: TGTGCCAGCAGTGGACAGGTCAAAAACATTCAGTACTTC.

The chain's CDR3 is CASRYRTGANVLTF. The CDR3, as DNA: TGTGCCAGCAGGTACAGAACTGGGGCCAACGTCCTGACTTTC. The rearrangement links TRBV12-3 or TRBV12-4 to TRBJ2-6; no firm D call. The CDR3 runs 14 residues. V lost 6 bases and J lost 2, with 8 bases in between.

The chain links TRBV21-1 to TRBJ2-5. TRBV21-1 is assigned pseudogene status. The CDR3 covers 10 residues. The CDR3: CGILSTTQYF. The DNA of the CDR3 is TGTGGCATCCTTTCCACCACCCAGTACTTC.

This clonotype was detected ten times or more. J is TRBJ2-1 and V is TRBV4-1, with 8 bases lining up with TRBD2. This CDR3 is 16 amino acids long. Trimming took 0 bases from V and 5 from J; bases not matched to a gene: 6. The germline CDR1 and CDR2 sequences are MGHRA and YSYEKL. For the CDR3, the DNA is TGCGCCAGCAGCCAAGAGGGACTAGGAACAAACAATGAGCAGTTCTTC. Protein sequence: CASSQEGLGTNNEQFF.

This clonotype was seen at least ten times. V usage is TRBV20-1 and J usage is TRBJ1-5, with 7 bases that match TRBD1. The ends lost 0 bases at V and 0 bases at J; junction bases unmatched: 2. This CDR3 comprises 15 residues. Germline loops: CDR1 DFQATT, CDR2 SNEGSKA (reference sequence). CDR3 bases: TGCAGTGCTAGAGAGCAGGGGGTTAGCAATCAGCCCCAGCATTTT. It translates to CSAREQGVSNQPQHF.

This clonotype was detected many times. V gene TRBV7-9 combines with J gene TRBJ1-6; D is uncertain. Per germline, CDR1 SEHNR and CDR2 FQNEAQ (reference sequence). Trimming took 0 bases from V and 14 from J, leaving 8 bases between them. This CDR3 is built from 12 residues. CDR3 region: CASSLARQALHF. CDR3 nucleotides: TGTGCCAGCAGCTTAGCGAGACAAGCCCTCCACTTT. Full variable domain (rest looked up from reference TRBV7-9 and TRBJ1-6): DTGVSQNPRHKITKRGQNVTFRCDPISEHNRLYWYRQTLGQGPEFLTYFQNEAQLEKSRLLSDRFSAERPKGSFSTLEIQRTEQGDSAMYLCASSLARQALHFGNGTRLTVT.

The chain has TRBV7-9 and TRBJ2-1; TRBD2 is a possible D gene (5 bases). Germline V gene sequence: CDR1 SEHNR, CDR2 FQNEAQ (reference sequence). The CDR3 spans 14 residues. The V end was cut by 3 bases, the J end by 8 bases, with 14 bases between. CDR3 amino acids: CASSFPLGSHEQFF. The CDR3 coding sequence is TGTGCCAGCAGCTTTCCATTGGGGAGTCATGAGCAGTTCTTC.

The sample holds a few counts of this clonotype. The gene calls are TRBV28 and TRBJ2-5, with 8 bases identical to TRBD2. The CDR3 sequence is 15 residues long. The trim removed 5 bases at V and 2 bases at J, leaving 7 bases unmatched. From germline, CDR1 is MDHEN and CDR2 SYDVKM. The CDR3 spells CASSEPSGGQETQYF. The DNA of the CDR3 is TGTGCCAGCAGTGAGCCAAGCGGGGGTCAAGAGACCCAGTACTTC.

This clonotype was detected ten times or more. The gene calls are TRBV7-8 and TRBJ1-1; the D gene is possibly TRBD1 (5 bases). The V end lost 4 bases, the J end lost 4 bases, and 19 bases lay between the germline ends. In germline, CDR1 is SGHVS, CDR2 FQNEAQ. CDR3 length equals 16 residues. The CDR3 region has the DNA TGTGCCAGCAGCTATTCGGCAGGGAGGCTAGGCACTGAAGCTTTCTTT. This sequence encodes CASSYSAGRLGTEAFF.